The 20 T cell receptor beta chains presented below share a single source sample, sequenced in a study of regulatory T cells in long-lasting Graves disease. Sequencing libraries for TCR beta were prepared with iRepertoire HTBI primers and Arm-PCR of CDR3 regions. TCRdb re-derived calls from the multiplex PCR reads in MiXCR, one entry per CDR3 protein. The data hold roughly 430,000 distinct CDR3 sequences, with 16% observed a single time. Time point indicated: newly diagnosed GD, antithyroid drugs for less than 3 months. PBMC RNA was the source of the TCR library. The data were also submitted as part of a second study, on T cells in Graves' hyperthyroidism and ophthalmopathy.

The material sequenced was peripheral blood mononuclear cells (PBMCs), taken at new diagnosis, from a patient treated with antithyroid drugs. The receptors here all came from a woman in her 30s with Graves disease.

This clonotype was observed at least ten times. V is TRBV3-1 and J is TRBJ2-1; D assignment may be TRBD1 or TRBD2 (6 bases each). CDR1 LGHDT and CDR2 YNNKEL come from the germline V gene (reference sequence). V lost 0 bases and J lost 5, with 14 bases in between. The CDR3 is 16 residues long. As DNA, the CDR3 is TGTGCCAGCAGCCAAGAAGGGGGGAGAGGGAACAATGAGCAGTTCTTC. Its translation: CASSQEGGRGNNEQFF.

This clonotype has a count of ten or more. V gene TRBV18 combines with J gene TRBJ2-1, with D perhaps TRBD2 (6 bases). The CDR3 contains 14 residues. Germline V lookup: CDR1 KGHSH, CDR2 LQKENI. Trimming removed 6 bases at V and 5 bases at J, with 14 bases between. The DNA of the CDR3 is TGTGCCAGCTCGAGGGGCGGGGTTCACAATGAGCAGTTCTTC. Translated: CASSRGGVHNEQFF.

The sample holds many counts of this clonotype. The V and J genes are TRBV3-1 and TRBJ1-1, with D unresolved. The CDR3 contains 14 residues. Between the trimmed V and J ends, which lost 5 bases and 11 bases, there was a span of 21 bases. From germline, CDR1 is LGHDT and CDR2 YNNKEL (reference sequence). The CDR3 DNA follows: TGTGCCAGCAGCGGGCCGGGCACGTCTTTCCTCGCTTTCTTT. Amino acid sequence: CASSGPGTSFLAFF.

This chain joins TRBV6-1 and TRBJ1-5; D might be TRBD1 (6 bases). Germline CDR1 is MNHNS and CDR2 is SASEGT. This CDR3 comprises 18 residues. The germline V and J ends were trimmed by 7 bases and 0 bases, with 22 bases remaining between them. CDR3 coding DNA: TGTGCCAGCACCCAGGGGCAGATCTTAACTTATAGCAATCAGCCCCAGCATTTT. Protein: CASTQGQILTYSNQPQHF.

This clonotype was counted between two and nine times. The rearrangement links TRBV30 to TRBJ2-2, with D tentatively TRBD1 (6 bases). The germline CDR1 and CDR2 sequences are GTSNPN and SVGIG (reference sequence). The CDR3 extends over 22 amino acids. Trimming pared 5 bases from V and 4 bases from J, leaving 38 bases between. The CDR3 reads CAWGGGTREQLYSERGTGELFF. CDR3 nucleotide sequence: TGTGCCTGGGGTGGGGGCACCAGGGAACAGTTATATAGCGAGAGAGGCACCGGGGAGCTGTTTTTT.

This clonotype was observed many times. The chain combines TRBV7-3 with TRBJ1-5, with D perhaps matching TRBD1 (5 bases). V lost 6 bases to trimming and J lost 2 bases, with 11 bases between them. In germline, CDR1 is SGHTA, CDR2 FQGTGA. The CDR3 contains 14 residues. The CDR3 region is CASSTQGGNQPQHF. The CDR3 nucleotides read TGTGCCAGCAGTACCCAGGGCGGCAATCAGCCCCAGCATTTT.

This clonotype was found many times. This chain joins TRBV2 and TRBJ2-3; tentatively, D is TRBD2 (6 bases). Trimming shortened V by 3 bases and J by 1 base, and 8 bases separated the two germline ends. Germline CDR1 and CDR2: SNHLY and FYNNEI. The CDR3 contains 14 residues. The CDR3: CASSDRGGTDTQYF. CDR3 nucleotide sequence: TGTGCCAGCAGTGATCGCGGGGGCACAGATACGCAGTATTTT.

The rearrangement links TRBV5-4 to TRBJ2-5, with TRBD2 identical over 10 bases. Per the germline V gene, CDR1 is SGHNT and CDR2 is YYREEE (reference sequence). After removal of 7 bases from V and 1 base from J, the junction contained 7 bases not matched to a gene. CDR3 length equals 15 residues. The CDR3 is CASFLAGGIQETQYF. The DNA of the CDR3 is TGTGCCAGCTTCTTAGCGGGAGGAATCCAAGAGACCCAGTACTTC.

This clonotype has ten or more counts. This chain uses TRBV6-2 or TRBV6-3 with TRBJ2-3, with a weak D call TRBD2 (6 bases). This CDR3 comprises 17 residues. Germline V gene lookup returns CDR1 MNHEY and CDR2 SVGEGT. V lost 2 bases, J lost 2 bases, and 17 bases lay in between. CDR3 bases: TGTGCCAGCAGTTACGATCTTTTAGCGGCTATCACAGATACGCAGTATTTT. Its translation is CASSYDLLAAITDTQYF.

This sequence joins TRBV6-2 or TRBV6-3 and TRBJ2-7, with D possibly being TRBD2 (6 bases). The CDR3 is 13 residues long. Per the germline V gene, CDR1 is MNHEY and CDR2 is SVGEGT. V was shortened by 7 bases and J by 4 bases, with 14 bases between the two germline ends. CDR3 sequence (DNA): TGTGCCAGCACCTACTACGGAGGGTACGAGCAGTACTTC. Translating it yields CASTYYGGYEQYF.

This clonotype was counted many times. The chain couples TRBV7-9 to TRBJ1-6; TRBD1 matches 10 bases. V shed 3 bases and J 8 bases; nucleotides not matched to a gene: 4. This CDR3 region has 15 residues. Germline V gene data show CDR1 as SEHNR and CDR2 as FQNEAQ (reference sequence). The CDR3 reads CASSFAGQGYSPLHF. CDR3 bases: TGTGCCAGCAGCTTCGCGGGACAGGGGTATTCACCCCTCCACTTT.

This clonotype was picked up many times. The DNA of the CDR3 is TGTGCCAGCCTAAGCGGGGGAGTCTACAATGAGCAGTTCTTC. Protein product: CASLSGGVYNEQFF. V usage is TRBV6-1 and J usage is TRBJ2-1; TRBD2 matches at 8 bases. Germline lookup yields CDR1 MNHNS and CDR2 SASEGT. CDR3 size: 14 residues. J was trimmed by 3 bases and V by 8 bases; bases with no gene match: 6.

This clonotype has just a few counts. V is TRBV5-1 and J is TRBJ2-7, with 12 bases identical to TRBD1. Germline V gene sequence: CDR1 SGHRS, CDR2 YFSETQ. V was pared by 3 bases and J by 3 bases, with 4 bases of the junction left unmatched. The CDR3 is 15 amino acids. The CDR3 DNA is TGCGCCAGCAGCTGGGGGACAGGGGGCCTCTACGAGCAGTACTTC. Translating gives CASSWGTGGLYEQYF.

This clonotype was recorded many times. The chain links TRBV28 to TRBJ2-1; 14 bases map to TRBD2. Per germline, CDR1 MDHEN and CDR2 SYDVKM. V shed 5 bases, J shed 7 bases, and the junction held 4 bases outside the gene matches. The CDR3 contains 15 residues. CDR3 nucleotide sequence: TGTGCCAGCAGTACCGGGACTAGCGGGAGTAATGAGCAGTTCTTC. Amino acids: CASSTGTSGSNEQFF.

This clonotype has at least ten counts. This chain joins TRBV6-5 and TRBJ1-1; no reliable D call. The CDR3 covers 13 residues. Germline values: CDR1 MNHEY, CDR2 SVGAGI. With 4 bases removed from V and 1 base from J, the gap between germline ends came to 7 bases. In nucleotides, the CDR3 is TGTGCCAGCAGTTCCACAGAGAACACTGAAGCTTTCTTT. Translation gives CASSSTENTEAFF.

Ten or more counts support this clonotype. This chain connects TRBV5-1 to TRBJ2-1; D is undetermined. Germline V gene lookup returns CDR1 SGHRS and CDR2 YFSETQ. Trimming took off 4 bases at V and 7 bases at J, with 9 bases between the two ends. The CDR3 length is 12 residues. The CDR3 DNA sequence: TGCGCCAGCAGCCCCCTTCGGAATGAGCAGTTCTTC. Residues: CASSPLRNEQFF.

This sequence joins TRBV15 and TRBJ2-2; 13 bases are shared with TRBD2. Germline V gene data show CDR1 as LNHNV and CDR2 as YYDKDF (reference sequence). CDR3 length: 16 amino acids. J gave up 5 bases and V 10 bases, and 10 bases lay outside the gene matches. This CDR3 reads CAIYPGLAGRTGELFF. The DNA of the CDR3 is TGTGCCATTTATCCGGGACTAGCGGGACGAACCGGGGAGCTGTTTTTT.

The V and J genes are TRBV9 and TRBJ2-3; TRBD2 matches 7 bases. The trim removed 1 base at V and 2 bases at J, leaving 7 bases unmatched. The CDR3 sequence is 16 residues long. In germline, CDR1 is SGDLS, CDR2 YYNGEE. This chain's CDR3 is CASSVTSVINTDTQYF. The DNA of the CDR3 is TGTGCCAGCAGCGTAACTAGCGTGATAAACACAGATACGCAGTATTTT.

The chain has TRBV6-2 or TRBV6-3 and TRBJ1-1; D remains unclear. Trimming pared 1 base from V and 2 bases from J, leaving 14 bases between. The CDR3 runs to 16 residues. Looked up from germline, CDR1 is MNHEY and CDR2 is SVGEGT. The CDR3 loop is CASSYFALPGNTEAFF. CDR3 nucleotides: TGTGCCAGCAGTTACTTTGCTTTGCCAGGAAACACTGAAGCTTTCTTT.

The rearrangement links TRBV20-1 to TRBJ2-3; D uncertain. The CDR3 sequence is 13 residues long. CDR1 DFQATT and CDR2 SNEGSKA come from the germline V gene (reference sequence). Trimming took 2 bases from V and 3 from J, leaving 9 bases between them. CDR3 region: CSARTVRTDTQYF. For the CDR3, the DNA is TGCAGTGCTAGAACCGTGCGGACAGATACGCAGTATTTT.